The present T cell receptor beta chain was sequenced within a study of blood T cell repertoires in COVID-19. At the level of the study: Sample material is recorded as cDNA or gDNA derived from T cells, B-cell-depleted T cells, or PBMCs.

Original methodology: Cell counts per sample came from amplifying reference gene primers. The assay was immunoSEQ multiplex PCR, and TCRdb's table has in-frame clones only and misses some. V and J calls and clone size come straight from that table; D and trimming were deduced from the DNA. Found here are under 200,000 clones, 80% to 85% of them singletons; the top ten hold approximately 2.6%. V shed 4 bases and J 4 bases; nucleotides not matched to a gene: 7. In germline, CDR1 is MNHNS, CDR2 SASEGT. This CDR3 region has 16 residues. The source is a human donor with acute or convalescent COVID-19. The donor label of this sample is uncertain. V is TRBV6-1 and J is TRBJ2-1; 10 bases are shared with TRBD2. The source material was peripheral blood. The DNA for the CDR3 is TGTGCCAGCAGTGCCCTAGCGGGAGCGTCGTACAATGAGCAGTTCTTC. Amino acids: CASSALAGASYNEQFF.